This T cell receptor (beta chain) is from a study of shared clonotypes between healthy human individuals. Study results and caveats: With a few donors compared, roughly 5% of naive CD4 clonotypes were shared.

V was clipped by 5 bases and J by 0 bases; unmatched bases: 4. The CDR3 contains 15 residues. Germline-derived CDR1 and CDR2 are MNHEY and SMNVEV (reference sequence). Of note for this clone: No antigen is known for it.

TCRdb keeps only in-frame clones here, not all; method: immunoSEQ multiplex PCR. The table lists 950,000 to 1,200,000 clones, about 72% of them singletons, with 0.89% in the top ten. The sample was memory CD4+ T cells from PBMCs. The subset denotes: CD45RA-negative fraction. The sequence derives from a man between 18 and 29 years old in good health. Some clones in this sample may be carry-over from other donors' samples. The chain recombines TRBV27 with TRBJ1-2; 9 bases line up with TRBD1. The CDR3 coding sequence is TGTGCCAGCAGTCTGACAGGGGGGGCTAACTATGGCTACACCTTC. Protein product: CASSLTGGANYGYTF.